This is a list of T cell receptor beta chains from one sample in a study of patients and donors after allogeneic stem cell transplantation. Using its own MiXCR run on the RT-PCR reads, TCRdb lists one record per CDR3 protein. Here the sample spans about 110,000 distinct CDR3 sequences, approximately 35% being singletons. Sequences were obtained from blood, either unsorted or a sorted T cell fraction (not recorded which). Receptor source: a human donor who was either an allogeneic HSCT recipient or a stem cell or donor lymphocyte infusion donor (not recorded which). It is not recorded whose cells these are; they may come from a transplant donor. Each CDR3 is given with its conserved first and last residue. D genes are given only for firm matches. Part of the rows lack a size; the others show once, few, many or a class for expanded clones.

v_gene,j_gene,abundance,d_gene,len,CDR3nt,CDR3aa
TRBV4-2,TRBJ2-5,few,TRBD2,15,TGTGCCAGCAGCCGGTTGCTAGCGGGCGAAGAGACCCAGTACTTC,CASSRLLAGEETQYF
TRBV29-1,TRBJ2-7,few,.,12,TGCAGCGTCAAGGGCAGAAACTACGAGCAGTACTTC,CSVKGRNYEQYF
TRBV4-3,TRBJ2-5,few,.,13,TGCGCCAGCAGTCCCGTCCAGGGGATGTTCCAGTACTTC,CASSPVQGMFQYF
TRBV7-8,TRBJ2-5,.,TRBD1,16,TGTGCCAGCAGCTTACGGAGACAGGGGAACCGTGAGACCCAGTACTTC,CASSLRRQGNRETQYF
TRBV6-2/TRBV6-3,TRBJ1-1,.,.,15,TGTGCCAGCAGTAATGGCCCCGGAGAGAACACTGAAGCTTTCTTT,CASSNGPGENTEAFF
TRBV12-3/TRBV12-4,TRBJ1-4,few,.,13,TGTGCCAGCGGTCTCCAAACTGGAGAAAAACTGTTTTTT,CASGLQTGEKLFF
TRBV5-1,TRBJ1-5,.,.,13,TGCGCCACCTCTTGGGACGGGAATCAGCCCCAGCATTTT,CATSWDGNQPQHF
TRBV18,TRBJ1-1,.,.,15,TGTGCCAGCTCACGCCGGGACTTCTTGAACACTGAAGCTTTCTTT,CASSRRDFLNTEAFF
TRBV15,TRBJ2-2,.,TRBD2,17,TGTGCCACCAGCAGAGAGAGCGGCGGGGGGAACACCGGGGAGCTGTTTTTT,CATSRESGGGNTGELFF
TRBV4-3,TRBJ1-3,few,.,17,TGCGCCAGCAGCCCCCGGACAGTTCAGAGCTCTGGAAACACCATATATTTT,CASSPRTVQSSGNTIYF
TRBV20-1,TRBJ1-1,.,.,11,TGCAGTGTATGGAGGAACACTGAAGCTTTCTTT,CSVWRNTEAFF
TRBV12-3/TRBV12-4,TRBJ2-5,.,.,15,TGTGCCAGCAGCTTAACCTCAGGGGAGGGAGAGACCCAGTACTTC,CASSLTSGEGETQYF
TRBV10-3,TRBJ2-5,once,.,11,TGTGCCATCAGGAGGGGGGAGACCCAGTACTTC,CAIRRGETQYF
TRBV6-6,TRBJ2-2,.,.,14,TGTGCCAGCAGTTATAGAGGGGCCACCGGGGAGCTGTTTTTT,CASSYRGATGELFF
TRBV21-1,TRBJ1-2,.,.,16,TGTGCCAGCAGCAAAAGAGGAGCAGGAACTAACTATGGCTACACCTTC,CASSKRGAGTNYGYTF
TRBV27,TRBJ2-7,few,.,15,TGTGCCAGCAGTTTTCGGGGGGGACAGTTCTACGAGCAGTACTTC,CASSFRGGQFYEQYF
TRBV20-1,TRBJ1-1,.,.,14,TGCAGTGCTAGGTTGCCCGGGACGAACACTGAAGCTTTCTTT,CSARLPGTNTEAFF
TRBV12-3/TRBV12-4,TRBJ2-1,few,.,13,TGTGCCAGCAGTTTCGACTCGCCCAATGAGCAGTTCTTC,CASSFDSPNEQFF
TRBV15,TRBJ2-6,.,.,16,TGTGCCACCAGCAGAGCACTACTCTCTGGGGCCAACGTCCTGACTTTC,CATSRALLSGANVLTF
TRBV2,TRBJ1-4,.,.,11,TGTGCCAGCAGTGATAGGAAAAAACTGTTTTTT,CASSDRKKLFF
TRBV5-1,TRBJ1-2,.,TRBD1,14,TGCGCCAGCAGCTTGGAACAGGGGTACTATGGCTACACCTTC,CASSLEQGYYGYTF
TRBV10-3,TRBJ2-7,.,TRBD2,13,TGTGCCATCAGTAGGACTAGCGGGTACGAGCAGTACTTC,CAISRTSGYEQYF